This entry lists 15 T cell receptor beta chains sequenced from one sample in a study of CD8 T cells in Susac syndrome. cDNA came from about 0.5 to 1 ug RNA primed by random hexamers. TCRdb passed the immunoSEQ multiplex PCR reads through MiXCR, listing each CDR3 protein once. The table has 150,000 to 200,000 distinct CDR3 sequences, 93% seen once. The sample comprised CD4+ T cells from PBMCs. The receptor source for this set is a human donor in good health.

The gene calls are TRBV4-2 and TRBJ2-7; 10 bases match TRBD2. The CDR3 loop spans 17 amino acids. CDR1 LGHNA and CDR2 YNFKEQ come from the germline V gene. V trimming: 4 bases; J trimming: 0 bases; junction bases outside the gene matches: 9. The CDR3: CASSPTAGGPSSYEQYF. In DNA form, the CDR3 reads TGTGCCAGCAGCCCCACAGCGGGGGGGCCCAGCTCCTACGAGCAGTACTTC.

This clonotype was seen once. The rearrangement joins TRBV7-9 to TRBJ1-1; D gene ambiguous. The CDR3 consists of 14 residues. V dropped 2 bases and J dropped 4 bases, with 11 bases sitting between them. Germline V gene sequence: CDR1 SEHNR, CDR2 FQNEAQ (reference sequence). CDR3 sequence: CASSLPGWGTEAFF. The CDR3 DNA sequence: TGTGCCAGCAGCTTACCCGGCTGGGGCACTGAAGCTTTCTTT. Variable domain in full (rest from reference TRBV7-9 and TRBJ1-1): DTGVSQNPRHKITKRGQNVTFRCDPISEHNRLYWYRQTLGQGPEFLTYFQNEAQLEKSRLLSDRFSAERPKGSFSTLEIQRTEQGDSAMYLCASSLPGWGTEAFFGQGTRLTVV.

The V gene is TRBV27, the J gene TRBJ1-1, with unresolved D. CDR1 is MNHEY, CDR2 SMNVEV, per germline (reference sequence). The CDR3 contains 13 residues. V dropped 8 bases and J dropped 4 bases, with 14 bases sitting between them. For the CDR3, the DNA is TGTGCCAGCGGCCCTCGCGCATCCACTGAAGCTTTCTTT. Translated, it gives CASGPRASTEAFF.

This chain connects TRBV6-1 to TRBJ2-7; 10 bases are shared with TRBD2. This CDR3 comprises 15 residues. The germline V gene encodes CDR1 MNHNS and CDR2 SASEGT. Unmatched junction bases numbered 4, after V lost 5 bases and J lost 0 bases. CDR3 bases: TGTGCCAGCAGTTTTAGCGGGGGGCTCTCCTACGAGCAGTACTTC. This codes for CASSFSGGLSYEQYF.

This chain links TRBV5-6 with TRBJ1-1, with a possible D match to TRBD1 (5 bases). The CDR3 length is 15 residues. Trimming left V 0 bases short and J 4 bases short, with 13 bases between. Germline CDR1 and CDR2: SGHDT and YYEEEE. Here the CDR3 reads CASSLAWQGGTEAFF. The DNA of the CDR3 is TGTGCCAGCAGCTTGGCTTGGCAGGGAGGCACTGAAGCTTTCTTT.

The CDR3 region is CASSQDTGPQETQYF. CDR3 in DNA: TGTGCCAGCAGCCAAGATACAGGGCCCCAAGAGACCCAGTACTTC. The rearrangement links TRBV3-1 to TRBJ2-5, with D perhaps TRBD1 (6 bases). The CDR3 runs 15 residues. Germline V gives CDR1 LGHDT, CDR2 YNNKEL (reference sequence). Trimming cost V 0 bases and J 1 base, with 9 bases left between them.

DNA for the CDR3: TGTGCCAGCAGCCCCGGGGACACAAACAAAGGGGGCTACACCTTC. Residues: CASSPGDTNKGGYTF. The chain combines TRBV7-2 with TRBJ1-2, with a weak D call TRBD1 (6 bases). The CDR3 runs 15 residues. Per germline, CDR1 SGHTA and CDR2 FQGNSA. V was pared by 5 bases and J by 8 bases, with 21 bases between.

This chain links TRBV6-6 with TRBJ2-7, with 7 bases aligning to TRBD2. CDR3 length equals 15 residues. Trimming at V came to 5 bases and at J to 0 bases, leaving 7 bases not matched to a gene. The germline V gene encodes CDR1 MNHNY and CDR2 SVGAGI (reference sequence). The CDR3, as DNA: TGTGCCAGCAGTCCCGGGCCGGGGGGCTCCTACGAGCAGTACTTC. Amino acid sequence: CASSPGPGGSYEQYF.

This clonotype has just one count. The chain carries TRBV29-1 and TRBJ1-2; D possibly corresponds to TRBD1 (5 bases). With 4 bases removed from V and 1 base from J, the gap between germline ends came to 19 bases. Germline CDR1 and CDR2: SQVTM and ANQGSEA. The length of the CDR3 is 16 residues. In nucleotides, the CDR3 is TGCAGCGTTGTGCCCTACCAGGGACCCCATAACTATGGCTACACCTTC. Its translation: CSVVPYQGPHNYGYTF.

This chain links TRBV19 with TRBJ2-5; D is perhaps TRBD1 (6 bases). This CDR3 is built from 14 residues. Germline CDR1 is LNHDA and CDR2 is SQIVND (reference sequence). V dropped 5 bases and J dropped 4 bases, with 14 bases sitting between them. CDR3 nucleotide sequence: TGTGCCAGTAGTCGGACGGAAGGGGGAGAGACCCAGTACTTC. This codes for CASSRTEGGETQYF.

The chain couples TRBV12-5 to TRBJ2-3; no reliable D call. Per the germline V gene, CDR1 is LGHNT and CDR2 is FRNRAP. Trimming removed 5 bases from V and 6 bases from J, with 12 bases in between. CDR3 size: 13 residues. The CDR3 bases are TGTGCTAGTGGTCTGAGATTCGCGGATACGCAGTATTTT. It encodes CASGLRFADTQYF. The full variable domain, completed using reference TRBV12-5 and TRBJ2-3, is DARVTQTPRHKVTEMGQEVTMRCQPILGHNTVFWYRQTMMQGLELLAYFRNRAPLDDSGMPKDRFSAEMPDATLATLKIQPSEPRDSAVYFCASGLRFADTQYFGPGTRLTVL.

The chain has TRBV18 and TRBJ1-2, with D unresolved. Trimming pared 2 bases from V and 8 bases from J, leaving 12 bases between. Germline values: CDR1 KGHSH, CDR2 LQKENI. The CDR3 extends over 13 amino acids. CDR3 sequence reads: CASSPDELWGYTF. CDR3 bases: TGTGCCAGCTCACCAGATGAGTTATGGGGCTACACCTTC.

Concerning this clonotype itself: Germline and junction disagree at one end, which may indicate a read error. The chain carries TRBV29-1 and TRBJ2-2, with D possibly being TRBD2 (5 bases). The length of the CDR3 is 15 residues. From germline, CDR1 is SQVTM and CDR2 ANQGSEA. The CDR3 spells CSVEEARKNTGKLFF. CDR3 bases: TGCAGCGTTGAAGAGGCCCGAAAAAACACCGGGAAGCTGTTTTTT.

CDR3 nucleotides: TGCAGTGCTAGAGATAGGTCAGCGGGGTATTCGGTCGAGCAGTACTTC. Protein product: CSARDRSAGYSVEQYF. The chain links TRBV20-1 to TRBJ2-7; the match to TRBD2 covers 7 bases. Germline V gene lookup returns CDR1 DFQATT and CDR2 SNEGSKA (reference sequence). Trimming cost V 0 bases and J 6 bases; bases outside gene matches: 14. CDR3 length: 16 amino acids.

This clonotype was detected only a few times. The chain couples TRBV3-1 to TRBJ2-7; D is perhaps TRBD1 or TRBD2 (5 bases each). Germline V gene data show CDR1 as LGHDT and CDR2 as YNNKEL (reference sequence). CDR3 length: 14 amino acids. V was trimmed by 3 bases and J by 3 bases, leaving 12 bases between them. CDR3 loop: CASSHGGRNYEQYF. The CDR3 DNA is TGTGCCAGCAGCCATGGGGGACGGAACTACGAGCAGTACTTC.